Described below is a single TCR beta chain sequence and its context. No cognate antigen has been identified for it. No clone much larger than this one lies a single base away; base qualities are absent. This sample was taken from a study of cytomegalovirus exposure and HLA in healthy donors listed by TCRdb under 2017. Turning to the overall study: An earlier analysis of more than 550 of the donors reported approximately 300 Gb of sequence data and roughly 120 million unique TCR beta sequences obtained from about 170 million T cells. The study aimed to test whether cataloging public T cell receptors could reveal signatures of past pathogen exposure. An early release covering roughly 640 HLA-typed donors comprised roughly 300 gigabases of sequencing data and tens of millions of unique TCR sequences. Across about 380 genotyped donors of the cohort, an average of roughly 230,000 unique TCR beta nucleotide sequences per donor were sequenced, and roughly a sixth of those sequences were non-productive. Because of strong linkage in the cohort, four to six DR-DQ haplotypes were treated as single units for association and clustering. All discovery cohort repertoires had been generated on a single sequencing platform. The number of typed donors differed by locus: 629-630 for A, B, C, DRB1 and DQB1; some 500 for DQA1; roughly 600 for DPA1; and some 450 for DPB1. Alongside the repertoire data, information on donor age, sex, ethnicity and CMV serostatus was compiled. An earlier analysis of nearly 600 of the donors applied high-throughput TCR beta sequencing to assess whether each TCR beta V gene segment acted as functional or pseudogenic. The genetic ancestry cluster associated with self-reported Caucasian donors included approximately 85% of the roughly 410 genotyped donors. Along with the approximately 700-subject first cohort, a separate validation cohort of some 130 different subjects was used. Using immunosequencing, the study profiled T cell repertoires from approximately 700 subjects and related those repertoires to cytomegalovirus serostatus. To predict cytomegalovirus infection status, the study combined high-throughput TCR immunosequencing, statistical association of individual TCRs with disease status, and machine learning. Both class I and class II loci were covered by HLA typing, at four-digit resolution. In a later genetic analysis, genome-wide SNP genotypes for about 55% of the roughly 670 donors were used, and that subset was treated as a discovery cohort. Rather than drawing on any new phenotypic data, the later analysis identified candidate immune exposures from TCR beta sequences and the way those sequences occurred across donors. To study patterns of TCR occurrence, a later analysis re-analyzed previously published TCR beta repertoires from around 670 donors and added high-resolution HLA genotyping. Findings and caveats that apply to the study as a whole: Across donors, most TCR sequences were observed very rarely, whereas some public TCRs were present in many individuals. The cohort was sequenced for TCR beta chains only, and without alpha or paired-chain data the features that could be detected were limited. In an earlier analysis of 450 to 750 of the donors, most TCR beta V segments appeared in productive rearrangements about 90% or about 30% of the time, broadly matching IMGT annotations. The classifier was reported to diagnose cytomegalovirus status with high specificity and sensitivity in both the original and validation cohorts. A further reported finding was that TCR beta sequences accurately predicted the HLA-A and HLA-B alleles for most subjects in the first cohort. Compared with equally common non-associated chains, HLA-associated TCR beta chains in a later analysis were more clonally expanded and had lower generation probabilities. Because HLA typing was missing for some donors at each locus, association tests included only the typed subset. Specific HLA alleles were associated with 16,951 TCR beta sequences at a false discovery rate of 0.05 in a later analysis. A cluster of highly shared sequence variants was judged likely to represent a technical artifact of the sequencing pipeline. Three of the identified cytomegalovirus-associated TCR beta chains were confirmed in vitro to be specific for cytomegalovirus antigens. It was suggested by the authors that the approach could potentially be generalized to other disease states and immunological phenotypes. Some IMGT-functional V segments, including TRBV6-2 and TRBV6-3, could not be told apart with the 87-base-pair reads, so those segments were excluded. Most CMV-associated TCR beta chains appeared to be HLA-restricted in a later analysis, and the HLA associations seemed to be driven largely by CMV exposure. CMV serostatus was the only immune exposure information available for the cohort. Strong co-occurrence of HLA alleles, especially DR and DQ, made assigning TCR associations to individual alleles difficult. A later analysis found that TCR association rates varied across HLA loci, with DRB1 alleles showing the most associated TCRs and HLA-C alleles the fewest. V-gene and J-gene trimming of TCR beta chains was associated with a missense DCLRE1C variant in a later genetic analysis, and the association was replicated in an independent cohort. The earlier analysis of 587 of the donors excluded seventeen rarely observed V segments, including chromosome 9 orphons, because counts were too low. A later analysis reported that several top co-occurrence clusters appeared linked to parvovirus B19, influenza, CMV and Epstein-Barr virus. Correlated functional status among segregating V segments might reflect linkage disequilibrium, but an unknown experimental factor could not be ruled out. A later genetic analysis reported fewer N-insertions in productive TCRs among donors in an Asian-associated ancestry cluster than the roughly 670-donor mean. The study gave a list of 150 to 200 TCR beta chains associated with cytomegalovirus. The presence/absence analyses assumed that sequencing depth was roughly uniform across donors, and that assumption may not be true.

The cohort was made up of 500 to 850 healthy bone marrow donors. At the time of sampling, all cohort members were nominally healthy, though unrecorded immune exposures were likely present. The donor was CMV seropositive and was included in the group of 300 or so seropositive cohort members. Each donor provided a peripheral blood sample, and peripheral blood mononuclear cells were used for TCR beta sequencing. Genomic DNA extraction from the blood cell samples was performed with the Qiagen DNeasy Blood Extraction Kit. Taken from the germline V gene, the CDR1 and CDR2 loops are SNHLY and FYNNEI. Taken from cysteine to phenylalanine, the CDR3 has 14 residues. Only the CDR3 portion is preserved as DNA: 42 bases, with reading frame beginning at the first base. Library preparation employed the immunoSEQ multiplex PCR assay. For the multiplex PCR, a mixture combining 60 forward primers for TCR Vbeta segments and 13 reverse primers for TCR Jbeta segments was used. A multiplex PCR assay on genomic DNA amplified the CDR3 region of rearranged TCR beta genes. On the Illumina HiSeq System, the amplified TCR beta libraries were sequenced as 87-base-pair reads. The original methods were these. In a later analysis, 70 million to 95 million unique TCR beta chains were counted across the roughly 610 repertoires, and roughly 10 million of these chains were shared by at least two donors. Raw reads were error-corrected and collapsed into unique sequences with a nearest-neighbor algorithm that merged closely related sequences to remove PCR and sequencing errors. V, D and J gene segments were assigned by aligning CDR3 sequences to IMGT reference sequences. For a sequence to be retained, at least a six-nucleotide match to both a V gene segment and a J gene segment was required. A rearrangement counted as productive if the CDR3 had no stop codons and remained in frame with V and J, and every other rearrangement counted as non-productive. Following IMGT convention, CDR3 was defined as the stretch from the second conserved V-encoded cysteine up to the conserved J-encoded phenylalanine. Sequences without an unambiguous match to a single V gene segment were excluded from the earlier analysis of 450 to 750 of the donors. An earlier analysis of almost 600 of the donors classified V segments as functional when productive rearrangements were above 56.7% and as segregating when the standard deviation between donors was above 5%. To diagnose cytomegalovirus status from the catalog of TCR beta chain sequences, a statistical classification framework was built. In a later analysis, V and J genes were assigned by comparing TCR nucleotide sequences against IMGT/GENE-DB human TR gene sequences. Using the TCRdist pipeline, a later analysis assigned CDR3 sequences along with most-parsimonious VDJ recombination scenarios. In a later analysis, each TCR beta chain was defined by its CDR3 amino acid sequence together with its V-gene family, and reads without a unique V-gene family were excluded. In a later analysis, some 600 highly shared, low-generation-probability nucleotide sequences were removed to address suspected cross-contamination and a sequencing artifact. For each public chain, a later analysis derived a clonal expansion index from normalized ranks of inferred template counts within each repertoire. A later analysis computed generation probabilities with a VDJ recombination model fitted to out-of-frame rearrangements, and checked the results against IGoR. In a later analysis, TCR-TCR, TCR-HLA and TCR-CMV co-occurrence was scored with hypergeometric tests, and a repertoire-size bias correction was applied to TCR pairs. A later analysis estimated false discovery rates by permuting HLA or CMV assignments 20 times. In a later analysis, co-occurring TCRs were grouped using DBSCAN, and TCRdist sequence similarity was added for clustering within HLA-allele-positive subsets. Repertoires with fewer than 30,000 or more than 120,000 public chains, plus five repertoires with anomalous nucleotide sharing, were excluded from co-occurrence clustering. This is the immuneACCESS table as TCRdb keeps it, with only in-frame sequences that have V and J called. A part of the clones is gone; compared with another copy, unresolved V genes explain less than half, and the rest is unexplained. V, J and clone size derive from that table, while D and trimming were established from the DNA sequence. The sample table contains more than 150,000 clones; only one count was recorded for 65% to 80% of them. The ten largest clones add up to about 7.7% of the sample.

The receptor was isolated from a woman between 40 and 50 years old in good health and CMV-seropositive. The chain employs TRBV2 and TRBJ2-5; TRBD1 fits 7 bases in the junction. The end of the DNA fits TRBJ2-7 better, so the J call may be wrong. Sequenced material: PBMCs. The CDR3 is CASSLMGQSYEQYF. Read as DNA, the sequence is TGTGCCAGCTCCCTAATGGGACAGTCCTACGAGCAGTACTTC.